These T cell receptor beta chains were read from a single sample in a study of cytomegalovirus exposure and HLA in healthy donors. This table comes from immunoSEQ multiplex PCR, and its TCRdb copy is limited to in-frame clones, with some not included. Among some 170,000 clones listed, 65% to 75% were seen once. Material: PBMCs. These receptors were collected from a human donor in good health. Each CDR3 is given with its conserved first and last residue. D genes are given only for firm matches. Clone size is not always given. Where it is, it says once, few, many or a class for expanded clones.

abundance,v_gene,j_gene,d_gene,CDR3nt,CDR3aa
few,TRBV19,TRBJ1-5,-,TGTGCCAGTAGTATCTCAGATACGAGCAATCAGCCCCAGCATTTT,CASSISDTSNQPQHF
-,TRBV2,TRBJ2-7,-,TGTGCCAGCAGTGACAGGTCCTCTCCGGAGCAGTACTTC,CASSDRSSPEQYF
-,TRBV7-9,TRBJ1-2,-,TGTGCCAGCAGTGAGGGGGTCTATGGCTACACCTTC,CASSEGVYGYTF
once,TRBV19,TRBJ1-5,-,TGTGCCAGTAGTATCCTCAGCGGCACAGGGCTGAATCAGCCCCAGCATTTT,CASSILSGTGLNQPQHF
few,TRBV29-1,TRBJ2-7,TRBD1,TGCAGCGTAGGAGAAGAGACAGGGGGCTTGGAGCAGTACTTC,CSVGEETGGLEQYF
-,TRBV18,TRBJ1-1,-,TGTGCCAGCTCACCACCCGGACAGATGAACACTGAAGCTTTCTTT,CASSPPGQMNTEAFF
few,TRBV7-2,TRBJ2-2,-,TGTGCCAGCAGCTTAGCGGGGGGTGCGAACACCGGGGAGCTGTTTTTT,CASSLAGGANTGELFF
-,TRBV5-8,TRBJ1-1,-,TGTGCCAGCAGCTTCTCGGGGTACTTGGCTTTCTTT,CASSFSGYLAFF
-,TRBV19,TRBJ2-1,-,TGTGCCAGTAGTACGAACGGGTTCAGCTCCTACAATGAGCAGTTCTTC,CASSTNGFSSYNEQFF
-,TRBV12-5,TRBJ1-4,TRBD1,TGTGCTAGTGTCGGGACAGGGGGTGGTGAAAAACTGTTTTTT,CASVGTGGGEKLFF
-,TRBV2,TRBJ1-5,-,TGTGCCAGCGACCGTTGGCGGGCGAGGAGCAATCAGCCCCAGCATTTT,CASDRWRARSNQPQHF
-,TRBV5-1,TRBJ2-1,-,TGCGCCAGCAGCTTGTCGGGGAGGCCAGCCCTCAATGAGCAGTTCTTC,CASSLSGRPALNEQFF
-,TRBV6-6,TRBJ1-2,-,TGTGCCAGCAGTTACTCGGGTGGGGCCTCGAACTATGGCTACACCTTC,CASSYSGGASNYGYTF
-,TRBV30,TRBJ2-2,TRBD1,TGTGCCTGGAGTCGACAGGGGGCAGACACCGGGGAGCTGTTTTTT,CAWSRQGADTGELFF
-,TRBV19,TRBJ2-7,TRBD1,TGTGCCAGTAGTATCATCGACAGGGAAGGGAACGAGCAGTACTTC,CASSIIDREGNEQYF
-,TRBV6-5,TRBJ2-7,TRBD1,TGTGCCAGCAGACCTTACAGGGGCTCCTACGAGCAGTACTTC,CASRPYRGSYEQYF
-,TRBV28,TRBJ2-5,TRBD2,TGTGCCAGCAGTCTTCGGCGGGGGGGGGTAAAAGAGACCCAGTACTTC,CASSLRRGGVKETQYF
-,TRBV4-1,TRBJ2-3,TRBD1,TGCGCCAGCACTGGGACAGGTTTACGGACAGATACGCAGTATTTT,CASTGTGLRTDTQYF
-,TRBV27,TRBJ2-1,-,TGTGCCAGCAGTTTTAGTTCCGGTGAGCAGTTCTTC,CASSFSSGEQFF
few,TRBV27,TRBJ2-5,-,TGTGCCAGCAGTTTGGCTGGCTCCCAAGAGACCCAGTACTTC,CASSLAGSQETQYF
few,TRBV6-6,TRBJ2-7,-,TGTGCCAGCAGTGCTAGCAGCTACGAGCAGTACTTC,CASSASSYEQYF
-,TRBV5-8,TRBJ2-5,TRBD1,TGTGCCAGCTCAGCTAGTCCGGGACAGGGGATCGAGACCCAGTACTTC,CASSASPGQGIETQYF
-,TRBV6-4,TRBJ2-1,-,TGTGCCAGCAGTCCCGACAGGGGAGGGAGCAATGAGCAGTTCTTC,CASSPDRGGSNEQFF